This T cell receptor (beta chain) appears in the sequencing data of a study of identical twins. Template switching added a universal primer site; cDNA carried unique molecular identifiers. TCRdb called the 5' RACE reads again in MiXCR, with one record for every CDR3 protein. This sample carries roughly 470,000 distinct CDR3 sequences, approximately 15% of them seen once, and the ten largest clones take 0.98%. Study results and limitations: Fewer insertions marked abundant cord blood beta clonotypes; young adult naive trended weakly, memory not at all.

The CDR3 length is 20 residues. Per the germline V gene, CDR1 is MNHEY and CDR2 is SMNVEV (reference sequence). Trimming cost V 1 base and J 1 base; bases outside gene matches: 8. With respect to this clonotype: Its antigen is unknown.

The same specimen was also included in a second study, on yellow fever vaccine responses in identical twins.

The clonotype comes from a woman younger than 30 in good health. The specimen sequenced was CD4+ T cells sorted from blood. The gene calls are TRBV27 and TRBJ2-3, with 16 bases identical to TRBD2. CDR3 coding DNA: TGTGCCAGCAGTTTATTTAGGGGGACTAGCGGGGGGGCCCGCACAGATACGCAGTATTTT. This translates into CASSLFRGTSGGARTDTQYF.